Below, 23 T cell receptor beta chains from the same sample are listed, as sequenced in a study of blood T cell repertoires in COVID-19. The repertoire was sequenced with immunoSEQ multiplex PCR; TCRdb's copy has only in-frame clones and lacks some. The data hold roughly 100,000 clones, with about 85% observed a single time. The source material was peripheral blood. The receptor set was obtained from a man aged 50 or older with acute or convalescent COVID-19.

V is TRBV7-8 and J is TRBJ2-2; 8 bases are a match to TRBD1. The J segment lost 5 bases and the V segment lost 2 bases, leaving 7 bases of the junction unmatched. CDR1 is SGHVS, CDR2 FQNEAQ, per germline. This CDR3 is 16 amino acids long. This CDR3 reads CASSLPMTGETGELFF. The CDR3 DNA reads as TGTGCCAGCAGCTTACCGATGACAGGGGAGACCGGGGAGCTGTTTTTT.

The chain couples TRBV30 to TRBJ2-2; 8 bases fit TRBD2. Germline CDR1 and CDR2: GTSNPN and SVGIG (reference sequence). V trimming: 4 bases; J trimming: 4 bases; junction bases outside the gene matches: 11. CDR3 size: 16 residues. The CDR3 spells CAWKGAGAWGTGELFF. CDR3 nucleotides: TGTGCCTGGAAGGGAGCGGGGGCCTGGGGCACCGGGGAGCTGTTTTTT.

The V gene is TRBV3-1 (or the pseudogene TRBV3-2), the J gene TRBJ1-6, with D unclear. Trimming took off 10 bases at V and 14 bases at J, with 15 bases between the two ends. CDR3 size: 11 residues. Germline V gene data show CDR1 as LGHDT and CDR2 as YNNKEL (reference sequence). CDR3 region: CATGLNGALHF. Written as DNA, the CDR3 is TGTGCCACCGGACTCAACGGAGCCCTCCACTTT.

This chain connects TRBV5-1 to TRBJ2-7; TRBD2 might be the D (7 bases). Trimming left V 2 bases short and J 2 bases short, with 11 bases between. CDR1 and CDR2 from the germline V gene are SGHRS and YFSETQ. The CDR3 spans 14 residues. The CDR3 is CASSLRGAPYEQYF. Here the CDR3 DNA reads TGCGCCAGCAGCTTACGGGGGGCCCCCTACGAGCAGTACTTC.

CDR3 nucleotide sequence: TGTGCCAGCAGACCGACAGTTCCCCTGAACACTGAAGCTTTCTTT. Amino acid sequence: CASRPTVPLNTEAFF. The chain joins TRBV6-5 to TRBJ1-1; TRBD1 is a possible D gene (5 bases). The CDR3 consists of 15 residues. From germline, CDR1 is MNHEY and CDR2 SVGAGI. Trimming cost V 6 bases and J 0 bases, with 14 bases left between them.

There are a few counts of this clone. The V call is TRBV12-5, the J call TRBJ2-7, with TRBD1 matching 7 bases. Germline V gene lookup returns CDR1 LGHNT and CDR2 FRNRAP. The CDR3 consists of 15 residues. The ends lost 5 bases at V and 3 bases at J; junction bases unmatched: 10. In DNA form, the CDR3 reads TGTGCTAGTGGTCTCACCGGGACAGCAATCTACGAGCAGTACTTC. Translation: CASGLTGTAIYEQYF.

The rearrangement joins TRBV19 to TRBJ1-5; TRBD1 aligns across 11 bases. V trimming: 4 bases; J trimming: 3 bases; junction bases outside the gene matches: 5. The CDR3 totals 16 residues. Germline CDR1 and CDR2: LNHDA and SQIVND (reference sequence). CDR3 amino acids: CASSTPDRGLNQPQHF. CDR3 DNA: TGTGCCAGTAGTACGCCGGACAGGGGGCTCAATCAGCCCCAGCATTTT.

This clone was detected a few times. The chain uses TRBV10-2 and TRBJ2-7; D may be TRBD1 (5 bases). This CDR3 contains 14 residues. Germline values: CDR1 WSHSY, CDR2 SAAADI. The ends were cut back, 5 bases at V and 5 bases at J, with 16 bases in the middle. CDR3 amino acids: CASSTPASGNEQYF. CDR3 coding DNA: TGCGCCAGCAGTACCCCGGCGTCAGGGAACGAGCAGTACTTC.

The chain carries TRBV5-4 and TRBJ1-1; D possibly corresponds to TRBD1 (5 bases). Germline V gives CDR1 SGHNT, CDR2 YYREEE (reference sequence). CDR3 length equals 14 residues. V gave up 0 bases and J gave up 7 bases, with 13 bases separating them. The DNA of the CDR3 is TGTGCCAGCAGCTTGGACTCAATGGGGGGTGAAGCTTTCTTT. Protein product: CASSLDSMGGEAFF.

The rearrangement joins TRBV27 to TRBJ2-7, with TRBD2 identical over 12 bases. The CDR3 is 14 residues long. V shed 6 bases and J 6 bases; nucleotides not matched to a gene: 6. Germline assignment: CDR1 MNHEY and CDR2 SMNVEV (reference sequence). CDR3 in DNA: TGTGCCAGCAGGCTGATGACTAGCGGGAGCGAGCAGTACTTC. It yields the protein CASRLMTSGSEQYF.

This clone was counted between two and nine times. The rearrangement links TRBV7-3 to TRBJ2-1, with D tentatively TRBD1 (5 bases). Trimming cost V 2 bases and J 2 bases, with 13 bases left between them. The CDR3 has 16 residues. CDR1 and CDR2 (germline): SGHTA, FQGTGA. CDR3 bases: TGTGCCAGCAGCTTATTCTCCCAGGGAACCTACAATGAGCAGTTCTTC. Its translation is CASSLFSQGTYNEQFF.

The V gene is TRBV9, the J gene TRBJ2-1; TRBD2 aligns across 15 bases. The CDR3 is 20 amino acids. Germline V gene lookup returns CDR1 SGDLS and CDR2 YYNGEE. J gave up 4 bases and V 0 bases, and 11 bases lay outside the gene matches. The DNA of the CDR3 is TGTGCCAGCAGCGTAGGTACCGGACTAGCGGGAGGGACCAGATACAATGAGCAGTTCTTC. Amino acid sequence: CASSVGTGLAGGTRYNEQFF.

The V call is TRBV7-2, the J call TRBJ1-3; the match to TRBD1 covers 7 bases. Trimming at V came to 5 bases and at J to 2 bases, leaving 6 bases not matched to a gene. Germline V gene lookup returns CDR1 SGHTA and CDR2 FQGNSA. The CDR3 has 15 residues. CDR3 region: CASSAQGGTGNTIYF. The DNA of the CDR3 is TGTGCCAGCAGCGCCCAGGGGGGTACTGGAAACACCATATATTTT.

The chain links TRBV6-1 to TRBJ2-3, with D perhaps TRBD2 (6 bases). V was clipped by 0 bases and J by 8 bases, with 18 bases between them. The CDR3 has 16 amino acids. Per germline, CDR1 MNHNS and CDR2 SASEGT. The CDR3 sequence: CASSEASGGASGTQYF. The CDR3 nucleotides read TGTGCCAGCAGTGAAGCTAGCGGAGGTGCATCGGGTACGCAGTATTTT.

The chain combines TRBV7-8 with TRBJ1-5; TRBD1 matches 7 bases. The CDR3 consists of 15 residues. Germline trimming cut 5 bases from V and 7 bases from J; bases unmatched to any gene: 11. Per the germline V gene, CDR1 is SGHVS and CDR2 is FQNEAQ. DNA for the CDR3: TGTGCCAGCAGCAGGACCAGGGGGGCTGGCCAGCCCCAGCATTTT. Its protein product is CASSRTRGAGQPQHF.

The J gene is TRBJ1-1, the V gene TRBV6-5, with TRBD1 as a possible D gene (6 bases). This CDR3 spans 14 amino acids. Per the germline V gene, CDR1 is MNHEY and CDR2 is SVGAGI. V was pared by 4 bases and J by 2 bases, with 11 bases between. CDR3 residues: CASSWRQENTEAFF. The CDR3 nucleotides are TGTGCCAGCAGTTGGAGACAGGAAAACACTGAAGCTTTCTTT.

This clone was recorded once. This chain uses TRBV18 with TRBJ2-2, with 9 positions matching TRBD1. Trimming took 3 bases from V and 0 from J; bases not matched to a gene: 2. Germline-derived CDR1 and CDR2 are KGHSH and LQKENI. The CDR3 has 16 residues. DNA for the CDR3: TGTGCCAGCTCACCTGGACAGGGGACGAACACCGGGGAGCTGTTTTTT. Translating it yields CASSPGQGTNTGELFF. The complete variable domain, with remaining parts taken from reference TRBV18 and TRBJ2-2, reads NAGVMQNPRHLVRRRGQEARLRCSPMKGHSHVYWYRQLPEEGLKFMVYLQKENIIDESGMPKERFSAEFPKEGPSILRIQQVVRGDSAAYFCASSPGQGTNTGELFFGEGSRLTVL.

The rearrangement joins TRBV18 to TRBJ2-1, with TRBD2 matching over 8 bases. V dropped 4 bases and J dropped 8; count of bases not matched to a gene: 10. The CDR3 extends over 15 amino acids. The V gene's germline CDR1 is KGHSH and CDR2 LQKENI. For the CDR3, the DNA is TGTGCCAGCTCACAAGGGACTAGTGTAGGGGATGAGCAGTTCTTC. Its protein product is CASSQGTSVGDEQFF.

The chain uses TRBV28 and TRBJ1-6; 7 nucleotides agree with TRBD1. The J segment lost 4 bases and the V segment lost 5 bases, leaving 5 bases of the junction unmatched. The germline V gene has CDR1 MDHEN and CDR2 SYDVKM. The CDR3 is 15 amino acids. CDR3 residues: CASSPTGVYNSPLHF. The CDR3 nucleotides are TGTGCCAGCAGTCCTACAGGGGTATATAATTCACCCCTCCACTTT.

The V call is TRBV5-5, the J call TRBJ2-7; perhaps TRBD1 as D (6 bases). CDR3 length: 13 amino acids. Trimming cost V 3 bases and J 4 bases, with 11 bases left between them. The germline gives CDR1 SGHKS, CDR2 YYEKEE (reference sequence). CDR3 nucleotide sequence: TGTGCCAGCAGCTACTCGAGGGGGTACGAGCAGTACTTC. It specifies CASSYSRGYEQYF.

In DNA form, the CDR3 reads TGCGCCAGCAGCCAGACTAGCGGGGTACAAGAGACCCAGTACTTC. It is translated as CASSQTSGVQETQYF. The chain carries TRBV5-1 and TRBJ2-5; 11 bases match TRBD2. Losses at the gene ends were 4 bases for V and 2 bases for J; bases not matched to a gene: 4. The CDR3 covers 15 residues. Germline-derived CDR1 and CDR2 are SGHRS and YFSETQ. The whole variable domain, remainder taken from reference TRBV5-1 and TRBJ2-5, is KAGVTQTPRYLIKTRGQQVTLSCSPISGHRSVSWYQQTPGQGLQFLFEYFSETQRNKGNFPGRFSGRQFSNSRSEMNVSTLELGDSALYLCASSQTSGVQETQYFGPGTRLLVL.

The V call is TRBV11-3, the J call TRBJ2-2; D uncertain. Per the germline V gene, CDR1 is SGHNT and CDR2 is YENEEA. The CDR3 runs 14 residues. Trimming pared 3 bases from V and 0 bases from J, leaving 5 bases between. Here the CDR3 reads CASSFRSNTGELFF. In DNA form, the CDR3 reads TGTGCCAGCAGCTTCAGGTCGAACACCGGGGAGCTGTTTTTT.

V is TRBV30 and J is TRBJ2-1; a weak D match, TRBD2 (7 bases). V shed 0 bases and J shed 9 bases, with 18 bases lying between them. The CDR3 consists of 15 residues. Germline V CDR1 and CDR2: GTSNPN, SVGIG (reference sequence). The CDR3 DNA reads TGTGCCTGGAGTGTACTCGGGGGGCCAGGCAGTGAGCAGTTCTTC. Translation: CAWSVLGGPGSEQFF.